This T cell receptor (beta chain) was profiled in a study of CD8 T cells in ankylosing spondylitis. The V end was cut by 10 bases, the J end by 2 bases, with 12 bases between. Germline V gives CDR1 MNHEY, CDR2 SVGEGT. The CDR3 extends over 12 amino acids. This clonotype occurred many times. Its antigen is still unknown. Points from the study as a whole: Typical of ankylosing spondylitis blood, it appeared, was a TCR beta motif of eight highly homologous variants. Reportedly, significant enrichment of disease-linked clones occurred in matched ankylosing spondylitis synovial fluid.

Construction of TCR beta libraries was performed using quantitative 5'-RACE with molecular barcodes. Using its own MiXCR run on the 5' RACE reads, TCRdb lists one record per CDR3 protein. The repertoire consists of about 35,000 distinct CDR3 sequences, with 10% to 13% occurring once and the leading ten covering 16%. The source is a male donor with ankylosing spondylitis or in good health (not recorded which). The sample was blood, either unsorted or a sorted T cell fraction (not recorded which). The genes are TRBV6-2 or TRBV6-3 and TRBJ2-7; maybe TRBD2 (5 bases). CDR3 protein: CAIGLATYEQYF. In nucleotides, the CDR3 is TGTGCCATCGGACTGGCCACCTACGAGCAGTACTTC.